This TCR beta chain was found in a study of response to subunit inactivated influenza vaccine. In germline, CDR1 is MGHRA, CDR2 YSYEKL. This CDR3 spans 15 amino acids. V trimming: 4 bases; J trimming: 0 bases; junction bases outside the gene matches: 2. This clonotype was seen a handful of times. Its antigen is not known. Regarding the study as a whole: There was a suggestion from the authors that each seasonal influenza vaccination recruits few new T cells.

TCRdb passed the RT-PCR reads through MiXCR, listing each CDR3 protein once. The repertoire holds a few hundred thousand distinct CDR3 sequences, with 21% as singletons. The V call is TRBV4-1, the J call TRBJ1-1, with 10 bases identical to TRBD1. This TCR was recovered from a man aged 45 to 70 who received an inactivated influenza vaccine. The source was PBMCs from blood, collected 21 months after vaccination. The CDR3 nucleotides read TGCGCCAGCAGCCGGACAGGGGGTTTGAACACTGAAGCTTTCTTT. This gives the protein CASSRTGGLNTEAFF.